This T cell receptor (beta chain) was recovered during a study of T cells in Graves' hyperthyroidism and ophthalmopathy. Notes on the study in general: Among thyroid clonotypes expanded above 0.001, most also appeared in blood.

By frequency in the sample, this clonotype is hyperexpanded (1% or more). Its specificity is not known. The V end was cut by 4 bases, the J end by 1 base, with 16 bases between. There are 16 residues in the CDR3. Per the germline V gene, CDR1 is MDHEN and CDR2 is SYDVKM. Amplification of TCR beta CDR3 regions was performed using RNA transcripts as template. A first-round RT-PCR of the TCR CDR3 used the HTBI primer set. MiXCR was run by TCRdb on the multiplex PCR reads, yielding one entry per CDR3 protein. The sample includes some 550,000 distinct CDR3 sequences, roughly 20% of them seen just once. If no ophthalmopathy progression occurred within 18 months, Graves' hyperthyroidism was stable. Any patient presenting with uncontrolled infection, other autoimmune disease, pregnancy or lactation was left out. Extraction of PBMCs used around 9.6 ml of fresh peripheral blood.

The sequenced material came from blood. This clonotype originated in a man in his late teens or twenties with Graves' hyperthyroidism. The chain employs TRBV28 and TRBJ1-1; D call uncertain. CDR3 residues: CASSYSYMEGNTEAFF. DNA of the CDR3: TGTGCCAGCAGTTACTCCTACATGGAGGGGAACACTGAAGCTTTCTTT.